This is a list of T cell receptor beta chains from one sample in a study of tumor-infiltrating lymphocytes in primary liver carcinoma. TCRdb reprocessed the multiplex PCR reads via MiXCR and lists one record per CDR3 protein. The table lists about 180,000 distinct CDR3 sequences, less than 65% of them singletons. Sequenced input: peripheral blood. All receptors come from a man between 35 and 55 years old with primary liver carcinoma and hepatitis B virus infection. Both conserved end residues are part of each CDR3. Each record gives: D gene, V gene, clone size, CDR3 protein. A D gene is named only where the DNA matches it firmly. Some rows have no size entry. The others give once, few or many, or a class for an expanded clone.

- TRBV12-3/TRBV12-4 - CASSVLPRGDYEQYF
TRBD1 TRBV6-1 few CASSEALLRTGGTDTQYF
- TRBV11-1 - CTSSVGEAYTPYF
- TRBV6-2/TRBV6-3 - CASSVGPRNTEAFF
- TRBV12-3/TRBV12-4 - CASSLAKGGDTQYF
- TRBV11-2 many CASSLSRADTQYF
TRBD2 TRBV11-3 - CASSLDSGRAHGDTQYF
TRBD1 TRBV5-6 - CASSFGQGASYGYTF
- TRBV5-5 - CASSLTSKTYEQYF
TRBD1 TRBV28 - CASSLTRGYQPQHF
- TRBV11-2 - CASSSIDSYSYEQYF
TRBD2 TRBV11-2 many CASSPWTSGDEQFF
TRBD1 TRBV11-2 few CASSLGTGASGTQYF
TRBD2 TRBV4-1 few CASSQEASGMEEETQYF
- TRBV28 - CASNFEGVADTEAFF
- TRBV5-1 - CASSLGSYEQFF
- TRBV6-1 - CASSEGPSVMGANYGYTF
- TRBV13 - CASSSTGPDGDTQYF
- TRBV11-2 - CTRSLLRDVGYTF
- TRBV10-3 - CAISEDEEGTQYF
- TRBV11-2 - CASSRWGKETQFF
TRBD2 TRBV6-5 - CASSILGLAGGVGDTQYF
TRBD1 TRBV6-1 - CASSAQGGLNEKLFF
TRBD1 TRBV7-8 - CASPQGGAGTGELFF
TRBD1 TRBV11-2 - CAGRTGLTGELFF
TRBD2 TRBV11-2 many CASSFREAQETQYF
- TRBV11-2 - CASSQLADLPHEQYF
TRBD2 TRBV4-1 few CASSQDGAGGPYNEQFF
- TRBV6-1 few CATGESYNEQFF
TRBD1 TRBV4-1 - CASSFPGTGREQYF
- TRBV12-3/TRBV12-4 few CASSFGDRGTDTQYF
- TRBV7-8 - CASSLDPTTYNEQFF
TRBD2 TRBV6-5 - CASKAGALAKNIQYF
- TRBV11-2 - CASSLIGEFRYEQFF
TRBD2 TRBV11-2 many CASSFSSRTSGRATDTQYF
- TRBV11-2 - CAIGPRGADGQFF
- TRBV4-2 few CASSQVPGDTQYF
- TRBV11-2 once CASSRLTWELFF
- TRBV11-2 - CASSLGRVHSKLFF
TRBD1 TRBV4-1 - CANSRQGGEKLFF
- TRBV6-5 - CASRQGIEQYF
TRBD2 TRBV5-4 - CASSLGGASGSIEQYF
- TRBV28 - CASSLYEQYF
TRBD2 TRBV11-2 - CASNLFVGTVGGSTYEQYF
TRBD1 TRBV11-2 - CASSLGGSLNEQYF
- TRBV6-5 few CASRKGSSYEQYF
TRBD1 TRBV13 - CASGLGQGQYF
- TRBV12-3/TRBV12-4 - CASSFEKENQGEKLFF
- TRBV6-5 once CASIIDWGNTGELFF
- TRBV6-2/TRBV6-3 - CASSYENRVRDTEAFF
TRBD1 TRBV12-3/TRBV12-4 - CASSFQTGGADTQYF
TRBD1 TRBV6-1 - CASRDRNQPQHF
- TRBV5-1 - CASSLDWLANLGQFF
- TRBV11-2 - CVISSLRNEQYF
TRBD2 TRBV29-1 - CGVGLADSYEQYF
- TRBV12-3/TRBV12-4 few CASQARGGYEQYF
- TRBV29-1 - CSVLLSRSYEQYF
- TRBV12-3/TRBV12-4 few CATEKGANTGELFF
- TRBV11-2 - CASGGKSENIQYF
- TRBV6-5 few CASSSSETQYF